A selection of T cell receptor beta chains follows, all from one sample in a study of OX40 agonist ivuxolimab in advanced cancers. The assay was immunoSEQ multiplex PCR, and TCRdb's table has in-frame clones only and misses some. This sample has around 76,000 clones, with 75% to 90% found just once. The sample consisted of CD4+ or CD8+ T cells sorted from blood, taken in a trial of the OX40 agonist ivuxolimab. Receptor source: an adult with an advanced solid tumor such as melanoma, head and neck, liver or kidney cancer. CDR3s include the opening cysteine and the closing phenylalanine or tryptophan. Fields, in order: J gene, clone size, V gene, D gene, CDR3 protein, CDR3 DNA. A D gene is named only where the DNA matches it firmly. Some rows mark clone size as missing; the rest say once, few, many or name a class of expanded clone.

>TRBJ2-7|once|TRBV10-3|-
CAISVGSYEQYF
TGTGCCATCAGTGTAGGGAGCTACGAGCAGTACTTC
>TRBJ2-5|-|TRBV7-2|TRBD2
CASSSGLPGETQYF
TGTGCCAGCAGCTCGGGACTACCGGGAGAGACCCAGTACTTC
>TRBJ2-5|-|TRBV20-1|-
CSATGQETQYF
TGCAGTGCTACGGGCCAAGAGACCCAGTACTTC
>TRBJ1-3|-|TRBV9|-
CASSVGASGNTIYF
TGTGCCAGCAGCGTAGGGGCCTCTGGAAACACCATATATTTT
>TRBJ2-5|-|TRBV29-1|-
CSVGENAKETQYF
TGCAGCGTAGGAGAAAATGCTAAAGAGACCCAGTACTTC
>TRBJ1-4|-|TRBV5-1|-
CASSLGGVDEKLFF
TGCGCCAGCAGCCTGGGCGGGGTAGACGAAAAACTGTTTTTT
>TRBJ2-5|once|TRBV7-2|TRBD1
CASSFDREETQYF
TGTGCCAGCAGCTTTGACAGGGAAGAGACCCAGTACTTC
>TRBJ2-7|-|TRBV5-4|TRBD2
CASSSLLGGGLAYEQYF
TGTGCCAGCAGCTCCCTACTGGGCGGGGGATTAGCCTACGAGCAGTACTTC
>TRBJ2-3|-|TRBV13|TRBD1
CASSSGTGRTDTQYF
TGTGCCAGCAGCTCCGGGACAGGGCGCACAGATACGCAGTATTTT
>TRBJ2-1|-|TRBV28|-
CASSLAGGLMGGNEQFF
TGTGCCAGCAGTTTAGCAGGGGGCCTTATGGGAGGGAATGAGCAGTTCTTC
>TRBJ2-7|-|TRBV28|TRBD2
CASSPQRGADEQYF
TGTGCCAGCAGTCCGCAGCGGGGTGCGGACGAGCAGTACTTC
>TRBJ2-7|-|TRBV6-5|TRBD1
CASSASGQGYEQYF
TGTGCCAGCAGCGCTTCGGGACAGGGCTACGAGCAGTACTTC
>TRBJ2-3|-|TRBV6-1|TRBD2
CASRVAGEADTQYF
TGTGCCAGCAGGGTAGCGGGGGAGGCAGATACGCAGTATTTT
>TRBJ1-2|-|TRBV19|-
CASNIQGYYGYTF
TGTGCCAGTAACATTCAGGGGTACTATGGCTACACCTTC
>TRBJ2-7|-|TRBV6-5|-
CASSFTQGWQYF
TGTGCCAGCAGTTTTACCCAGGGATGGCAGTACTTC
>TRBJ1-2|-|TRBV7-9|-
CASSLYGINYGYTF
TGTGCCAGCAGCTTATACGGCATTAACTATGGCTACACCTTC
>TRBJ2-7|-|TRBV5-5|-
CASSLRASYEQYF
TGTGCCAGCAGCTTGAGGGCCTCCTACGAGCAGTACTTC
>TRBJ1-5|-|TRBV7-2|-
CASSPKTGGDSQPQHF
TGTGCCAGCAGCCCGAAGACAGGAGGTGATTCTCAGCCCCAGCATTTT
>TRBJ2-5|-|TRBV7-2|TRBD1
CASSTWDRGLGTQYF
TGTGCCAGCAGCACTTGGGACAGGGGGCTTGGGACCCAGTACTTC
>TRBJ1-5|-|TRBV5-8|-
CASTYDRNQPQHF
TGTGCCAGCACCTATGACAGAAATCAGCCCCAGCATTTT
>TRBJ2-7|-|TRBV27|TRBD2
CASRRSGGARSYEQYF
TGTGCCAGCAGACGTAGCGGGGGGGCCCGCTCCTACGAGCAGTACTTC
>TRBJ1-1|medium-sized|TRBV2|-
CASSGISNTEAFF
TGTGCCAGCAGTGGGATCTCGAACACTGAAGCTTTCTTT
>TRBJ2-7|once|TRBV5-4|TRBD2
CASHNGGTYEQYF
TGTGCCAGCCACAACGGGGGGACCTACGAGCAGTACTTC
>TRBJ1-4|-|TRBV5-4|TRBD1
CASSQGQGRSTNEKLFF
TGTGCCAGCAGCCAAGGACAGGGACGATCAACTAATGAAAAACTGTTTTTT
>TRBJ2-6|-|TRBV19|TRBD1
CASTRTGPGSGANVLTF
TGTGCCAGTACCCGGACAGGCCCTGGCTCTGGGGCCAACGTCCTGACTTTC
>TRBJ1-5|-|TRBV28|-
CASSFGRVYQPQHF
TGTGCCAGCAGTTTTGGTAGGGTCTATCAGCCCCAGCATTTT
>TRBJ2-7|once|TRBV27|-
CASSSRTGGSPYEQYF
TGTGCCAGCAGTTCGCGGACAGGAGGGAGTCCCTACGAGCAGTACTTC
>TRBJ2-4|-|TRBV20-1|-
CSAQENIQYF
TGCAGTGCCCAGGAAAACATTCAGTACTTC
>TRBJ2-3|-|TRBV28|-
CASAPGFTDTQYF
TGTGCCAGTGCACCGGGGTTCACAGATACGCAGTATTTT
>TRBJ1-4|-|TRBV9|-
CASSVGGGRNEKLFF
TGTGCCAGCAGCGTAGGCGGAGGCCGTAATGAAAAACTGTTTTTT
>TRBJ1-3|-|TRBV5-6|-
CASSPQEGGNTIYF
TGTGCCAGCAGCCCCCAGGAGGGTGGAAACACCATATATTTT
>TRBJ1-4|-|TRBV15|-
CATSRGTGEKLFF
TGTGCCACCAGCAGAGGGACGGGTGAAAAACTGTTTTTT
>TRBJ1-1|-|TRBV19|-
CASSIGGGGTEAFF
TGTGCCAGTAGTATAGGAGGAGGTGGGACTGAAGCTTTCTTT
>TRBJ2-2|-|TRBV7-3|-
CASSLNPGMDTGELFF
TGTGCCAGCAGCTTAAACCCGGGGATGGACACCGGGGAGCTGTTTTTT
>TRBJ1-3|-|TRBV28|-
CASSLRVYRNTIYF
TGTGCCAGCAGTTTAAGGGTCTACCGAAACACCATATATTTT
>TRBJ2-1|-|TRBV7-3|-
CASSSRISSYNEQFF
TGTGCCAGCAGCTCTCGAATCAGCTCCTACAATGAGCAGTTCTTC
>TRBJ2-2|-|TRBV5-1|-
CASSLGDGLLTGELFF
TGCGCCAGCAGCTTGGGTGACGGACTACTCACCGGGGAGCTGTTTTTT
>TRBJ1-6|-|TRBV6-1|-
CASSDYENSPLHF
TGTGCCAGCAGTGATTACGAAAATTCACCCCTCCACTTT
>TRBJ1-3|few|TRBV7-2|-
CASSLRQGTHSGNTIYF
TGTGCCAGCAGCTTAAGGCAGGGGACCCACTCTGGAAACACCATATATTTT
>TRBJ1-5|-|TRBV28|-
CASNVGGATNQPQHF
TGTGCCAGCAACGTGGGGGGTGCGACCAATCAGCCCCAGCATTTT
>TRBJ2-7|once|TRBV14|-
CASSQGQAHTKQYF
TGTGCCAGCAGCCAAGGGCAGGCGCATACAAAGCAGTACTTC
>TRBJ2-7|-|TRBV5-4|TRBD2
CASSPGLALTYEQYF
TGTGCCAGCAGCCCGGGACTAGCTCTCACCTACGAGCAGTACTTC
>TRBJ1-3|-|TRBV28|TRBD1
CASRPGTALRNTIYF
TGTGCCAGCAGACCGGGGACAGCTCTAAGAAACACCATATATTTT
>TRBJ1-1|-|TRBV27|-
CASSLSIGVMNTEAFF
TGTGCCAGCAGTTTATCTATCGGGGTCATGAACACTGAAGCTTTCTTT
>TRBJ1-6|-|TRBV5-4|TRBD1
CASSWGQGDSPLHF
TGTGCCAGCAGCTGGGGACAGGGAGATTCACCCCTCCACTTT
>TRBJ2-2|-|TRBV5-4|-
CASSLDGRGQNTGELFF
TGTGCCAGCAGCTTGGACGGGAGGGGGCAGAACACCGGGGAGCTGTTTTTT
>TRBJ2-5|once|TRBV30|TRBD1
CAWIHTRDRSGSQYF
TGTGCCTGGATTCACACCCGGGACAGGTCAGGGTCCCAGTACTTC
>TRBJ2-7|-|TRBV30|-
CAWSLRGSYEQYF
TGTGCCTGGAGTCTCAGGGGCTCCTACGAGCAGTACTTC
>TRBJ2-7|-|TRBV27|-
CADRRDTFSYEQYF
TGTGCCGACAGGAGGGACACCTTTTCCTACGAGCAGTACTTC